This TCR beta chain is from a study of patients and donors after allogeneic stem cell transplantation (dated by TCRdb to 2018 to 2020). A few counts support this clonotype. Its antigen is unknown. Base qualities are missing; no much larger clone stands one base away. Receptor libraries were prepared by RT-PCR. TCRdb records NextSeq 550 as the sequencer. The public reads were reprocessed in TCRdb via fastp at Q25 and MiXCR, keeping in-frame beta chains. CDR3 protein sequences are deduplicated, and each keeps its most common genes and DNA. The sample table records about a million distinct CDR3 sequences; over 15% of these occur just once. Clones ranked in the top ten supply 6% of the sample. The source is a human donor who was either an allogeneic HSCT recipient or a stem cell or donor lymphocyte infusion donor (not recorded which). It is not recorded whose cells these are; they may come from a transplant donor. Source material: blood, either unsorted or a sorted T cell fraction (not recorded which).

CDR3 region: CASSASDRPGYGYTF. The sequence in DNA is TGTGCCAGCAGTGCTTCGGACAGGCCTGGCTATGGCTACACCTTC. Recombination linked TRBV2 to TRBJ1-2, and 7 bases in between align with TRBD1. The germline V gene encodes CDR1 SNHLY and CDR2 FYNNEI. The germline V and J ends show losses of 4 bases and 4 bases respectively, and no gene match explains 9 bases of the junction. Taken from cysteine to phenylalanine, the CDR3 has 15 residues. Only CDR3 DNA remains: 45 bases, in frame from the first base.